This T cell receptor (beta chain) was recorded in a study of early T cells in non-severe SARS-CoV-2 infection. In the study overall: The chains were unpaired, and the sequenced material was bulk RNA from unsorted whole blood.

This clonotype was seen a handful of times. Per germline, CDR1 SGHAT and CDR2 FQNNGV. V was clipped by 1 base and J by 6 bases, with 7 bases between them. The CDR3 contains 13 residues. Attached unique molecular identifiers marked individual cDNA molecules. Each CDR3 protein gets one entry after TCRdb re-called the 5' RACE reads with MiXCR. The table records 45,000 to 70,000 distinct CDR3 sequences, 6% to 7% of them present only once. The V gene is TRBV11-2, the J gene TRBJ2-1; the D is unclear. The source material was whole blood. The receptor's source is an adult who was a healthcare worker with PCR-confirmed SARS-CoV-2 infection or an uninfected control (not recorded which). In DNA, the CDR3 is TGTGCCAGCAGCTTAGTACAGCCCAATGAGCAGTTCTTC. Translation: CASSLVQPNEQFF.